This T cell receptor beta chain was observed in a study of T cells in localized non-small cell lung cancer. Study-wide findings and caveats: The study detected a median 57 of the top 100 tumor clones in adjacent lung. Exceeding tumor, uninvolved adjacent lung had the highest T cell clonality. The study linked higher blood T cell density to longer overall survival.

Libraries were prepared by immunoSEQ multiplex PCR; TCRdb keeps only in-frame clonotypes and omits some of them. The sample contains around 50,000 clones, about four fifths of which appear only once. There are 14 residues in the CDR3. Germline CDR1 SNHLY, CDR2 FYNNEI. Trimming left V 7 bases short and J 2 bases short, with 11 bases between. This clone occurred once. Its antigen is not identified. The TCR comes from an older female donor with stage II squamous cell lung carcinoma. The specimen comprised peripheral blood, sampled before any cancer treatment. This chain links TRBV2 with TRBJ1-4; tentative D call: TRBD1 (5 bases). DNA of the CDR3: TGTGCCAGCATAAGAGGGGTGACTAATGAAAAACTGTTTTTT. It translates to CASIRGVTNEKLFF.